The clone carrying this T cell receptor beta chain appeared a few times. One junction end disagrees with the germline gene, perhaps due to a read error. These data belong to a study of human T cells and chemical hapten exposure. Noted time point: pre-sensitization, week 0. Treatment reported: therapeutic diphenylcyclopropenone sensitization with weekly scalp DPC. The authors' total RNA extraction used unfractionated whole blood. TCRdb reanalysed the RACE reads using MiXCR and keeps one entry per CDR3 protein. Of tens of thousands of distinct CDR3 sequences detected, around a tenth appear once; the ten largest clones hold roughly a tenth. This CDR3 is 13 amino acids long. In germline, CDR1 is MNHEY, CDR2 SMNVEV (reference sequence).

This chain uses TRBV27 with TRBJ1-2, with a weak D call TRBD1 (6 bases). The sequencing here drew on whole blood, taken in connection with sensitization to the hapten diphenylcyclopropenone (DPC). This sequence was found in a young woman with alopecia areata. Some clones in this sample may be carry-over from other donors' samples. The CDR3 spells CASSWTAHFGDTF. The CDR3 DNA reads TGTGCCAGCAGTTGGACAGCCCATTTTGGCGACACCTTC.